What follows are 10 T cell receptor beta chains derived from one specimen sequenced in a study of blood T cell repertoires in COVID-19. Only in-frame clones appear in the TCRdb table, and some are missing; sequencing was by immunoSEQ multiplex PCR. The sample contains more than 200,000 clones, 88% of which appear only once. Sample: peripheral blood. These receptors came from a man aged 70-80 years with acute or convalescent COVID-19.

The chain links TRBV5-1 to TRBJ2-7; the D is unclear. The CDR3 has 14 amino acids. The ends were cut back, 0 bases at V and 6 bases at J, with 13 bases in the middle. The V gene's germline CDR1 is SGHRS and CDR2 YFSETQ. The CDR3 protein is CASSLASPSGEQYF. CDR3 DNA sequence: TGCGCCAGCAGCTTGGCGTCACCCTCGGGCGAGCAGTACTTC.

The rearrangement joins TRBV5-1 to TRBJ2-2, with D possibly being TRBD1 (6 bases). Germline values: CDR1 SGHRS, CDR2 YFSETQ. Trimming pared 4 bases from V and 0 bases from J, leaving 10 bases between. The CDR3 extends over 15 amino acids. The CDR3 reads CASSIGQTNTGELFF. The CDR3 nucleotides are TGCGCCAGCAGCATCGGACAGACGAACACCGGGGAGCTGTTTTTT. The full variable domain, completed using reference TRBV5-1 and TRBJ2-2, is KAGVTQTPRYLIKTRGQQVTLSCSPISGHRSVSWYQQTPGQGLQFLFEYFSETQRNKGNFPGRFSGRQFSNSRSEMNVSTLELGDSALYLCASSIGQTNTGELFFGEGSRLTVL.

The chain employs TRBV7-9 and TRBJ1-2; 8 bases are a match to TRBD1. From germline, CDR1 is SEHNR and CDR2 FQNEAQ (reference sequence). V trimming: 5 bases; J trimming: 7 bases; junction bases outside the gene matches: 6. CDR3 length: 13 residues. The CDR3 sequence is CASSQTGEGGYTF. CDR3 nucleotide sequence: TGTGCCAGCAGCCAGACAGGGGAGGGTGGCTACACCTTC.

The V gene is TRBV23-1, the J gene TRBJ2-2; tentative D call: TRBD1 (5 bases). TRBV23-1 is known as an ORF, though its function is uncertain. This CDR3 is built from 16 residues. V lost 4 bases to trimming and J lost 4 bases, with 16 bases between them. The CDR3 is CASSPDTRMSTGELFF. The CDR3, as DNA: TGCGCCAGCAGTCCGGACACTCGTATGTCCACCGGGGAGCTGTTTTTT.

The chain employs TRBV9 and TRBJ2-1, with 8 bases lining up with TRBD1. Germline values: CDR1 SGDLS, CDR2 YYNGEE. The CDR3 is 14 residues long. The V segment lost 0 bases and the J segment 5 bases; nucleotides outside the gene matches: 1. The CDR3: CASSVGTGNNEQFF. The CDR3 DNA reads as TGTGCCAGCAGCGTAGGGACAGGGAACAATGAGCAGTTCTTC.

The rearrangement uses TRBV24-1 and TRBJ1-2, with no clear D. CDR3 length equals 14 residues. V was cut by 3 bases and J by 0 bases, with 7 bases left in between. Germline values: CDR1 KGHDR, CDR2 SFDVKD. CDR3 DNA sequence: TGTGCCACCAGTGATGAAGCGGCTAACTATGGCTACACCTTC. It encodes CATSDEAANYGYTF.

This chain links TRBV27 with TRBJ2-4; 12 nucleotides match TRBD2. J gave up 6 bases and V 7 bases, and 4 bases lay outside the gene matches. The CDR3 sequence is 14 residues long. The V gene's germline CDR1 is MNHEY and CDR2 SMNVEV (reference sequence). DNA for the CDR3: TGTGCCAGCAAACCGACTAGCGGGAGAAACATTCAGTACTTC. It codes for CASKPTSGRNIQYF.

The J gene is TRBJ2-3, the V gene TRBV11-2, with 9 bases that match TRBD2. Germline V lookup: CDR1 SGHAT, CDR2 FQNNGV. The CDR3 loop spans 16 amino acids. V gave up 3 bases and J gave up 2 bases; unmatched junction bases: 6. As DNA, the CDR3 is TGTGCCAGCAGCTTGGGACTAGCCTCCTTCACAGATACGCAGTATTTT. Its protein product is CASSLGLASFTDTQYF.

The CDR3, as DNA: TGTGCCAGCAGCTTAGGGGACAGGGTAGCTTCACCCCTCCACTTT. It encodes CASSLGDRVASPLHF. This sequence joins TRBV7-2 and TRBJ1-6, with TRBD1 matching over 9 bases. This CDR3 region has 15 residues. In germline, CDR1 is SGHTA, CDR2 FQGNSA. V lost 1 base and J lost 9; bases outside the gene matches: 4.

The V gene is TRBV9, the J gene TRBJ2-3; 10 nucleotides align to TRBD2. The trim removed 2 bases at V and 1 base at J, leaving 4 bases unmatched. The CDR3 is made up of 16 amino acids. Germline CDR1 and CDR2: SGDLS and YYNGEE. CDR3 protein: CASSVGLAFRTDTQYF. CDR3 nucleotide sequence: TGTGCCAGCAGCGTGGGACTAGCGTTTCGCACAGATACGCAGTATTTT. Full variable domain (remainder filled in from reference TRBV9 and TRBJ2-3): DSGVTQTPKHLITATGQRVTLRCSPRSGDLSVYWYQQSLDQGLQFLIQYYNGEERAKGNILERFSAQQFPDLHSELNLSSLELGDSALYFCASSVGLAFRTDTQYFGPGTRLTVL.